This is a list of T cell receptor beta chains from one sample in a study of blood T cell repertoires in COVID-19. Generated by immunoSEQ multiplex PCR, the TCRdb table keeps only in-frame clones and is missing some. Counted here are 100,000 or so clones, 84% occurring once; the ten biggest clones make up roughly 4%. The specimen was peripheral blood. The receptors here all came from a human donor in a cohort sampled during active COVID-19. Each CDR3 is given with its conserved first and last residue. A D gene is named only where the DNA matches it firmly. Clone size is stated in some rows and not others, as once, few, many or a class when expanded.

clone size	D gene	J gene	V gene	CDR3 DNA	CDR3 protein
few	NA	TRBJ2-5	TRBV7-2	TGTGCCAGCAGCTCACAGGCGGGGGCGGGCCAAGAGACCCAGTACTTC	CASSSQAGAGQETQYF
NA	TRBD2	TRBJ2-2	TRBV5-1	TGCGCCAGCAGCGCTACTAGCGGGGGGAGCACCGGGGAGCTGTTTTTT	CASSATSGGSTGELFF
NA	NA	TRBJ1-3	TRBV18	TGTGCCAGCGCGGGATCCGGAAACACCATATATTTT	CASAGSGNTIYF
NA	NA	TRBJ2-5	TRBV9	TGTGCCAGCAGCGTGTCCACTAGGGAAGAGACCCAGTACTTC	CASSVSTREETQYF
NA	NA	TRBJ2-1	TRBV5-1	TGCGCCAGCAGTCCGCGGGGGCAGACCACTAGCAGCTCCTACAATGAGCAGTTCTTC	CASSPRGQTTSSSYNEQFF
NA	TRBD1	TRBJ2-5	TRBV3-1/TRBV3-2	TGTGCCAGCAGCCAATTCTCCCTGACAGGGCATCAGGAGACCCAGTACTTC	CASSQFSLTGHQETQYF
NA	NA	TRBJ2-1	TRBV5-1	TGCGCCAGCAGCTCGGGGGGCCACAATGAGCAGTTCTTC	CASSSGGHNEQFF
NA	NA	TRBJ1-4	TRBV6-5	TGTGCCAGCCTAAGAGGCCCGGCAACTAATGAAAAACTGTTTTTT	CASLRGPATNEKLFF
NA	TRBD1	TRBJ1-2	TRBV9	TGTGCCAGCAGCGTAGACTTTACAGGGGGCTATGGCTACACCTTC	CASSVDFTGGYGYTF
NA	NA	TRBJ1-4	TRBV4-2	TGTGCCAGCAGCCAAGTTCCTGATGAAAAACTGTTTTTT	CASSQVPDEKLFF
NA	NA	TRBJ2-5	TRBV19	TGTGCCAGTAGTACGGGGACAGATAGCGGGACCCAGTACTTC	CASSTGTDSGTQYF
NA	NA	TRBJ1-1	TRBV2	TGTGCCAGCAGTGCGAAAACGAGCGCTGAAGCTTTCTTT	CASSAKTSAEAFF
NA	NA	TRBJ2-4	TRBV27	TGTGCCAGCAGTTCGACACGGGGGTTGGAAAACATTCAGTACTTC	CASSSTRGLENIQYF
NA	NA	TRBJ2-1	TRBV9	TGTGCCAGCAGCGTAGAGCGAGCGGGTTACAATGAGCAGTTCTTC	CASSVERAGYNEQFF
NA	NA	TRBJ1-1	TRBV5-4	TGTGCCAGCAGCTCCCTCGGACAAGTGGCTTTCTTT	CASSSLGQVAFF
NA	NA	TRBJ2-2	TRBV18	TGTGCCAGCTCACCGGCTAGCGAGGGTTTATCGAACACCGGGGAGCTGTTTTTT	CASSPASEGLSNTGELFF
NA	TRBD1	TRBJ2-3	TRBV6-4	TGTGCCAGCAGTGAACAGGGGGCTGGAGATACGCAGTATTTT	CASSEQGAGDTQYF
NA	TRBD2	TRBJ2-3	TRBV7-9	TGTGCCAGCAGCTTAGTCAAGACTAGCGGGAGACGCACAGATACGCAGTATTTT	CASSLVKTSGRRTDTQYF
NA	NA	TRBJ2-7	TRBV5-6	TGTGCCAGCAGCCCAGGTAGCTCCTACGAGCAGTACTTC	CASSPGSSYEQYF
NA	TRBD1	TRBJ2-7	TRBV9	TGTGCCAGCAGCGCCGGACAGGGAGTCTACGAGCAGTACTTC	CASSAGQGVYEQYF
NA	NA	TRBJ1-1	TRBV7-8	TGTGCCAGCAGCTTAGCGCGATTCTCAACAGCTAACACTGAAGCTTTCTTT	CASSLARFSTANTEAFF
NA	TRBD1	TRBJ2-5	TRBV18	TGTGCCAGCTCACCGGGACAGGGTGGCGAGACCCAGTACTTC	CASSPGQGGETQYF
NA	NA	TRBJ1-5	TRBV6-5	TGTGCCAGCAGGCGACAGGAGAATCAGCCCCAGCATTTT	CASRRQENQPQHF
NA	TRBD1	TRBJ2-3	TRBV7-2	TGTGCCAGCAGCTTAGCGGACAGGGGGGCAGCGCAGTATTTT	CASSLADRGAAQYF
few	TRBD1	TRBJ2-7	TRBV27	TGTGCCAGCAGTACCACAGGGGAATACTACGAGCAGTACTTC	CASSTTGEYYEQYF
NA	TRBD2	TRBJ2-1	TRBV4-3	TGCGCCAGCAGCCAAGATCACAGCGGGGGGGCAGCTGAGCAGTTCTTC	CASSQDHSGGAAEQFF
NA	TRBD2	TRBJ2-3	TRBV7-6	TGTGCCAGCAGCCTAAGAGCGGGGGGCCTTAGCACAGATACGCAGTATTTT	CASSLRAGGLSTDTQYF
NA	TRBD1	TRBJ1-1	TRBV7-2	TGTGCCAGCACCTTGTACAGGGGGTTGGAGGCTTTCTTT	CASTLYRGLEAFF
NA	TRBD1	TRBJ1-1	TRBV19	TGTGCCAGTAGTGCGGACAGGGTTTACAGTGAAGCTTTCTTT	CASSADRVYSEAFF
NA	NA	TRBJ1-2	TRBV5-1	TGCGCCAGCAGCTTGGTTGGCAGGGGTGGCTACACCTTC	CASSLVGRGGYTF
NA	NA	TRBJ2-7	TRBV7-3	TGTGCTCTCTACGGGAAGGGCTCCTACGAGCAGTACTTC	CALYGKGSYEQYF
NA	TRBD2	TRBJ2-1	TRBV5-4	TGTGCCAGCAGCGGAGGACTAGCGATCGGCCATGAGCAGTTCTTC	CASSGGLAIGHEQFF
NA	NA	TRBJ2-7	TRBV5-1	TGCGCCAGCAGCTTGATGGTCACTACCTACGAGCAGTACTTC	CASSLMVTTYEQYF
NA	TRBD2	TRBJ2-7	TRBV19	TGTGCCAGTAGCCCGAAGCGGGGGGGCTCCTACGAGCAGTACTTC	CASSPKRGGSYEQYF
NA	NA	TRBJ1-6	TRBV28	TGTGCCAGCAGTTATGTTCGGTATAATTCACCCCTCCACTTT	CASSYVRYNSPLHF
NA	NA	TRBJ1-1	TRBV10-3	TGTGCCATCAGTGAACAGGGTAACACTGAAGCTTTCTTT	CAISEQGNTEAFF
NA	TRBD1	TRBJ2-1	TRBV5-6	TGTGCCAGCAGCCCGCTGAGGGGCCCGGGACAGGGCGTAAATGAGCAGTTCTTC	CASSPLRGPGQGVNEQFF
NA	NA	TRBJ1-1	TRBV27	TGTGCCAGCAGTTTTCAGGTGAACACTGAAGCTTTCTTT	CASSFQVNTEAFF
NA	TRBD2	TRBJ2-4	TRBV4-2	TGTGCCAGCAGCCAGAGCGGGGGGGCGGCCAAAAACATTCAGTACTTC	CASSQSGGAAKNIQYF
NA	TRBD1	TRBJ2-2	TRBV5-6	TGTGCCAGCAGCCCGGGGCGGACAGGGTATCGTACCGGGGAGCTGTTTTTT	CASSPGRTGYRTGELFF
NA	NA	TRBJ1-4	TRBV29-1	TGCAGCGTTGAAGATGGTTGGGCAGGGGAAAACGAAAAACTGTTTTTT	CSVEDGWAGENEKLFF
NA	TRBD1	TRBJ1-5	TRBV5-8	TGTGCCAGCAGCTGGGACAGGGGTGAGCCCCAGCATTTT	CASSWDRGEPQHF
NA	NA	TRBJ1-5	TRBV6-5	TGTGCCAGCAGCCCGACCTGGGCTAATCAGCCCCAGCATTTT	CASSPTWANQPQHF
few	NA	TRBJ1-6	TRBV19	TGTGCCAGTATGGGCAGGGTGGGATCACCCCTCCACTTT	CASMGRVGSPLHF
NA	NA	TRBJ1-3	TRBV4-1	TGCGCCAGCAGCCAGGGATCGACAGGATCTCTGAAGAACACCATATATTTT	CASSQGSTGSLKNTIYF
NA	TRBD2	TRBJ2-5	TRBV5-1	TGCGCCAGCAGCTTAGCGGGGGCCCAAGAGACCCAGTACTTC	CASSLAGAQETQYF
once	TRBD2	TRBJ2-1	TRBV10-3	TGTGCCATCAGTGAAGCGGGGGATGAGCAGTTCTTC	CAISEAGDEQFF